The clone carrying this TCR beta chain was counted a single time. Its antigen is as yet unknown. The data belong to a study of cytomegalovirus exposure and HLA in healthy donors. Profiling relied on immunoSEQ multiplex PCR, and the TCRdb table lists in-frame clones only, not all of them. This sample yields tens of thousands of clones, of which approximately 95% are seen a single time; roughly 7.3% belongs to the top ten. Germline trimming cut 7 bases from V and 3 bases from J; bases unmatched to any gene: 18. This CDR3 contains 17 residues. From germline, CDR1 is SQVTM and CDR2 ANQGSEA. Whole-study findings and limits: It was reported that the classifier diagnosed cytomegalovirus status with high specificity and sensitivity in both the original and validation cohorts. As confirmed in vitro, a few CMV-associated chains were specific for CMV antigens.

The gene calls are TRBV29-1 and TRBJ1-2; the match to TRBD1 covers 9 bases. Material for sequencing was PBMCs. The sequence was collected from a woman aged 18-29 years in good health and CMV-seropositive. The DNA for the CDR3 is TGCAGCGACGTTTATTGGGACAGGGCTTTTCATCACTATGGCTACACCTTC. This encodes CSDVYWDRAFHHYGYTF.